This T cell receptor (beta chain) was retrieved from a study of human T cells and chemical hapten exposure. TCRdb re-analysed the RACE reads in MiXCR, keeping a single row per CDR3 protein. The profile shows about 51,000 distinct CDR3 sequences, around 9.4% of them singletons. This CDR3 has 15 residues. Germline V CDR1 and CDR2: LNHDA, SQIVND (reference sequence). Trimming removed 2 bases from V and 4 bases from J, with 11 bases in between. This clonotype turned up a few times. Indicated time point: pre-sensitization, week 0. Stated treatment: therapeutic diphenylcyclopropenone sensitization with weekly scalp DPC.

This sample comprised whole blood, obtained in connection with sensitization to the hapten diphenylcyclopropenone (DPC). The receptor was isolated from a woman aged 40-49 years with alopecia areata. Some clones in this sample may be carry-over from other donors' samples. This sequence joins TRBV19 and TRBJ1-4; no clear D gene. CDR3 protein: CASSIITEDNEKLFF. CDR3 nucleotide sequence: TGTGCCAGTAGTATAATAACGGAGGATAATGAAAAACTGTTTTTT.